This T cell receptor beta chain is from a study of blood T cell repertoires in COVID-19. About the study: Italy, Spain and the United States were the sources of the convalescent and acute COVID-19 samples. The cDNA or gDNA used as material had been derived from T cells, B-cell-depleted T cells, or PBMCs.

Germline assignment: CDR1 SGHTA and CDR2 FQGNSA. The length of the CDR3 is 13 residues. V lost 5 bases to trimming and J lost 4 bases, with 10 bases between them. In the authors' workflow: Cell counts per sample came from amplifying reference gene primers. TCRdb keeps only in-frame clones here, not all; method: immunoSEQ multiplex PCR. V and J calls plus clone size are reproduced from that table; the DNA served to infer D and trimming. The top ten hold 8.6% of the sample, which has more than 250,000 clones, over 75% seen once. This chain joins TRBV7-2 and TRBJ2-3; D is uncertain. Specimen: peripheral blood. The sequence came from a human donor in a cohort sampled during active COVID-19. This chain's CDR3 is CASSALRADTQYF. The CDR3 DNA reads TGTGCCAGCAGCGCCCTACGGGCAGATACGCAGTATTTT.